The 8 T cell receptor beta chains below were found in one sample sequenced in a study of neurological immune-mediated disorders. Time point meaning: longitudinal time-point 2. TCRdb called the 5' RACE reads again in MiXCR, with one record for every CDR3 protein. The table shows roughly 49,000 distinct CDR3 sequences, with around 13% occurring only once. Sequenced input: PBMCs. The receptor source for this set is a male donor with HTLV-1-associated myelopathy (HAM/TSP).

The sample holds many counts of this clonotype. J is TRBJ2-7 and V is TRBV29-1; 8 nucleotides agree with TRBD2. This CDR3 has 13 amino acids. The V segment lost 4 bases and the J segment 7 bases; nucleotides outside the gene matches: 9. The germline V gene encodes CDR1 SQVTM and CDR2 ANQGSEA. The DNA of the CDR3 is TGCAGCGTTGCTCGGGGGGGCATGGAAGAGCAGTACTTC. Protein sequence: CSVARGGMEEQYF.

The sample holds many counts of this clonotype. The gene calls are TRBV5-5 and TRBJ2-1; D possibly uses TRBD1 or TRBD2 (5 bases each). The CDR3 covers 15 residues. Per the germline V gene, CDR1 is SGHKS and CDR2 is YYEKEE (reference sequence). Trimming removed 2 bases at V and 5 bases at J, with 14 bases between. CDR3 bases: TGTGCCAGCAGCTTCGTCGGGGCCTCGGACAATGAGCAGTTCTTC. Its translation: CASSFVGASDNEQFF.

This clonotype was seen ten or more times. The chain recombines TRBV10-3 with TRBJ2-7, with D possibly being TRBD2 (5 bases). Looked up from germline, CDR1 is ENHRY and CDR2 is SYGVKD. V was shortened by 3 bases and J by 4 bases, with 10 bases between the two germline ends. This CDR3 is 13 amino acids long. The CDR3 bases are TGTGCCATCAGTGACGACGGGATTTACGAGCAGTACTTC. Residues: CAISDDGIYEQYF.

Only a few counts were recorded for this clonotype. V is TRBV7-6 and J is TRBJ2-7, with TRBD1 matching 12 bases. CDR3 length: 16 residues. With 2 bases clipped from V and 4 bases from J, the junction kept 6 bases outside the gene matches. CDR1 SGHVS and CDR2 FNYEAQ come from the germline V gene. The CDR3 reads CASSLLGTGGLYEQYF. The CDR3 DNA follows: TGTGCCAGCAGCTTATTGGGGACAGGGGGCTTATACGAGCAGTACTTC.

This clonotype was seen at least ten times. The V and J genes are TRBV6-5 and TRBJ1-3; TRBD1 agrees at 9 bases. The V gene end was trimmed by 5 bases and the J gene end by 4 bases; junction bases not matched to a gene: 6. CDR3 length: 15 residues. Germline CDR1 reads MNHEY; CDR2 reads SVGAGI. CDR3 DNA: TGTGCCAGCAGTACCGGGACAGGGTTCGGAAACACCATATATTTT. Translated: CASSTGTGFGNTIYF.

With regard to this clonotype: Relative to the germline gene, one junction end is altered; a read error may explain this. In DNA form, the CDR3 reads TGTACCAGCTCACCCAACCTAAAACAGACCATAGAGACCCAGTACTTC. Its translation: CTSSPNLKQTIETQYF. The rearrangement links TRBV18 to TRBJ2-5; D gene unclear. The CDR3 length is 16 residues. Germline CDR1 is KGHSH and CDR2 is LQKENI.

Ten or more counts support this clonotype. The rearrangement joins TRBV28 to TRBJ2-2; TRBD1 aligns across 7 bases. The CDR3 sequence is 13 residues long. Germline CDR1 is MDHEN and CDR2 is SYDVKM. The trim removed 8 bases at V and 6 bases at J, leaving 6 bases unmatched. CDR3 residues: CASLGQRPGELFF. CDR3 nucleotides: TGTGCCAGCTTGGGACAGCGTCCCGGGGAGCTGTTTTTT.

This clonotype has ten or more counts. The chain uses TRBV7-2 and TRBJ1-4; D uncertain. Trimming took 6 bases from V and 7 from J, leaving 18 bases between them. Germline loops: CDR1 SGHTA, CDR2 FQGNSA. The CDR3 length is 15 residues. This chain's CDR3 is CASSSDGATFEKLFF. The CDR3, as DNA: TGTGCCAGCAGTTCGGACGGAGCGACATTTGAAAAACTGTTTTTT.